This T cell receptor (beta chain) appears in the sequencing data of a study of early T cells in non-severe SARS-CoV-2 infection. Study context: Investigators sequenced bulk RNA drawn from unsorted whole blood, and chains remained unpaired.

This clonotype was found many times. Using its own MiXCR run on the 5' RACE reads, TCRdb lists one record per CDR3 protein. The sample lists some 57,000 distinct CDR3 sequences, about 10% seen once, with 1.7% in the top ten. This CDR3 contains 17 residues. The germline gives CDR1 MNHEY, CDR2 SVGAGI. V lost 2 bases and J lost 5; bases outside the gene matches: 10. The receptor comes from an adult who was a healthcare worker with PCR-confirmed SARS-CoV-2 infection or an uninfected control (not recorded which). The source material was whole blood. The chain employs TRBV6-5 and TRBJ2-5; TRBD2 matches at 11 bases. CDR3 loop: CASSYPLPSGGIETQYF. The CDR3 DNA is TGTGCCAGCAGTTACCCCCTCCCTAGCGGGGGGATTGAGACCCAGTACTTC.